Following are 14 T cell receptor beta chains from one sample sequenced in a study of cytomegalovirus exposure and HLA in healthy donors. In the PCR, 60 Vbeta and 13 Jbeta primers were used. Produced via immunoSEQ multiplex PCR; TCRdb's table is partial and in-frame only. The table lists around 170,000 clones, approximately 84% of them singletons. The sequenced sample was PBMCs. The receptors stem from a man aged 50-60 years in good health and CMV-seronegative.

This chain connects TRBV15 to TRBJ2-5, with 7 bases matching TRBD2. The CDR3 covers 15 residues. Germline trimming cut 6 bases from V and 11 bases from J; bases unmatched to any gene: 18. Per germline, CDR1 LNHNV and CDR2 YYDKDF (reference sequence). The CDR3 DNA sequence: TGTGCCACCAGAAAGGAGCGGGGAGGGTTTTGGGAGCAGTACTTC. It is translated as CATRKERGGFWEQYF.

This sequence joins TRBV18 and TRBJ2-7; D remains unclear. V was shortened by 4 bases and J by 1 base, with 14 bases between the two germline ends. This CDR3 has 15 amino acids. CDR1 and CDR2 from the germline V gene are KGHSH and LQKENI. The CDR3 region is CASSLRPVESYEQYF. For the CDR3, the DNA is TGTGCCAGCTCACTTCGTCCGGTTGAGTCCTACGAGCAGTACTTC.

DNA of the CDR3: TGTGCCATCAGTGAAAGGACAGCCTCTGGGGCCAACGTCCTGACTTTC. Translation: CAISERTASGANVLTF. The chain employs TRBV10-3 and TRBJ2-6, with a tentative D call TRBD1 (6 bases). CDR1 is ENHRY, CDR2 SYGVKD, per germline. Trimming took 3 bases from V and 0 from J, leaving 9 bases between them. The CDR3 length is 16 residues.

This clone was counted only a few times. V is TRBV7-2 and J is TRBJ1-4; TRBD1 aligns across 10 bases. The V gene's germline CDR1 is SGHTA and CDR2 FQGNSA. V shed 3 bases and J 6 bases; nucleotides not matched to a gene: 7. This CDR3 region has 16 residues. This CDR3 is CASSFRTGGSDEKLFF. As DNA, the CDR3 is TGTGCCAGCAGCTTCAGGACAGGGGGATCGGATGAAAAACTGTTTTTT.

This clone turned up a few times. The junction departs from germline at one end; a sequencing error may be responsible. The chain recombines TRBV7-9 with TRBJ2-3; D might be TRBD2 (6 bases). The CDR3 is 11 residues long. Germline V gives CDR1 SEHNR, CDR2 FQNEAQ (reference sequence). The DNA for the CDR3 is TGTGCCAGCAGCTTAGCCTGGAGGGGCAGTTTT. As protein: CASSLAWRGSF. Combining the CDR3 with reference TRBV7-9 and TRBJ2-3 gives the whole variable domain DTGVSQNPRHKITKRGQNVTFRCDPISEHNRLYWYRQTLGQGPEFLTYFQNEAQLEKSRLLSDRFSAERPKGSFSTLEIQRTEQGDSAMYLCASSLAWRGSFGPGTRLTVL.

The gene calls are TRBV7-9 and TRBJ2-5, with TRBD1 matching over 8 bases. The V gene end was trimmed by 2 bases and the J gene end by 3 bases; junction bases not matched to a gene: 8. Germline V gene data show CDR1 as SEHNR and CDR2 as FQNEAQ (reference sequence). There are 16 residues in the CDR3. The CDR3 region is CASSLLLDRAKETQYF. The CDR3 nucleotides read TGTGCCAGCAGCTTACTACTGGACAGGGCGAAAGAGACCCAGTACTTC. Complete variable domain (other parts from reference TRBV7-9 and TRBJ2-5): DTGVSQNPRHKITKRGQNVTFRCDPISEHNRLYWYRQTLGQGPEFLTYFQNEAQLEKSRLLSDRFSAERPKGSFSTLEIQRTEQGDSAMYLCASSLLLDRAKETQYFGPGTRLLVL.

This clone was seen just once. CDR3: CASSGQWPYNEQFF. The CDR3 DNA is TGTGCCAGCAGCGGACAGTGGCCCTACAATGAGCAGTTCTTC. The genes are TRBV7-9 and TRBJ2-1; D perhaps matches TRBD1 (6 bases). Trimming took 5 bases from V and 2 from J, leaving 10 bases between them. The CDR3 contains 14 residues. Per the germline V gene, CDR1 is SEHNR and CDR2 is FQNEAQ (reference sequence).

This clone was seen a single time. The J gene is TRBJ2-7, the V gene TRBV9; 7 bases match TRBD1. V lost 4 bases to trimming and J lost 5 bases; unmatched junction nucleotides: 9. CDR1 is SGDLS and CDR2 is YYNGEE in the germline V gene. CDR3 length: 14 amino acids. In nucleotides, the CDR3 is TGTGCCAGCAGCTTACAGGGGAATCCTCACGAGCAGTACTTC. Encoded protein: CASSLQGNPHEQYF.

This chain links TRBV7-6 with TRBJ1-4, with TRBD1 as a possible D gene (6 bases). V was shortened by 2 bases and J by 11 bases, with 15 bases between the two germline ends. The V gene's germline CDR1 is SGHVS and CDR2 FNYEAQ. The CDR3 sequence is 14 residues long. In DNA form, the CDR3 reads TGTGCCAGCAGCTTATTCGCAGGGGAGGGGAAACTGTTTTTT. Its protein product is CASSLFAGEGKLFF.

With respect to this clone: The junction differs from germline at one of its ends, possibly a read error. V and J are TRBV5-6 and TRBJ1-5; tentative D call: TRBD1 (6 bases). Germline CDR1 and CDR2: SGHDT and YYEEEE. CDR3 length: 13 residues. The CDR3 is CASSLDSSQPQHF. The CDR3 nucleotides read TGTGCCAGCAGCCTGGACAGCAGTCAGCCCCAGCATTTT.

This chain joins TRBV7-2 and TRBJ1-2, with a weak D call TRBD1 (6 bases). Germline CDR1 reads SGHTA; CDR2 reads FQGNSA. The ends were cut back, 4 bases at V and 1 base at J, with 13 bases in the middle. CDR3 length equals 15 residues. The CDR3 sequence is CASSSQGSSNYGYTF. In DNA form, the CDR3 reads TGTGCCAGCAGCTCCCAGGGGTCCAGTAACTATGGCTACACCTTC.

This chain uses TRBV7-2 with TRBJ1-4; 8 bases agree with TRBD1. V was clipped by 4 bases and J by 3 bases; unmatched bases: 7. The CDR3 is 16 residues long. The germline V gene encodes CDR1 SGHTA and CDR2 FQGNSA. The CDR3 DNA is TGTGCCAGCAGCTACGGGCAGGGGGCTGCTAATGAAAAACTGTTTTTT. Its translation is CASSYGQGAANEKLFF. Supplemented by reference TRBV7-2 and TRBJ1-4, the full variable domain reads GAGVSQSPSNKVTEKGKDVELRCDPISGHTALYWYRQSLGQGLEFLIYFQGNSAPDKSGLPSDRFSAERTGGSVSTLTIQRTQQEDSAVYLCASSYGQGAANEKLFFGSGTQLSVL.

The chain combines TRBV29-1 with TRBJ1-2, with TRBD1 as a possible D gene (6 bases). The CDR3 has 17 residues. V was pared by 5 bases and J by 6 bases, with 28 bases between. Germline V gene data show CDR1 as SQVTM and CDR2 as ANQGSEA. The CDR3 sequence is CSVLNEPGQLLSNGYTF. The DNA for the CDR3 is TGCAGCGTTTTAAATGAGCCTGGACAGCTACTAAGCAATGGCTACACCTTC. The full variable domain, completed using reference TRBV29-1 and TRBJ1-2, is SAVISQKPSRDICQRGTSLTIQCQVDSQVTMMFWYRQQPGQSLTLIATANQGSEATYESGFVIDKFPISRPNLTFSTLTVSNMSPEDSSIYLCSVLNEPGQLLSNGYTFGSGTRLTVV.

This clone appeared a single time. The chain employs TRBV6-5 and TRBJ2-7; D is unclear. CDR1 and CDR2 (germline): MNHEY, SVGAGI. The CDR3 consists of 15 residues. Trimming took off 2 bases at V and 1 base at J, with 12 bases between the two ends. As DNA, the CDR3 is TGTGCCAGCAGTTACGACACCTGGCATTCCTACGAGCAGTACTTC. Amino acid sequence: CASSYDTWHSYEQYF.